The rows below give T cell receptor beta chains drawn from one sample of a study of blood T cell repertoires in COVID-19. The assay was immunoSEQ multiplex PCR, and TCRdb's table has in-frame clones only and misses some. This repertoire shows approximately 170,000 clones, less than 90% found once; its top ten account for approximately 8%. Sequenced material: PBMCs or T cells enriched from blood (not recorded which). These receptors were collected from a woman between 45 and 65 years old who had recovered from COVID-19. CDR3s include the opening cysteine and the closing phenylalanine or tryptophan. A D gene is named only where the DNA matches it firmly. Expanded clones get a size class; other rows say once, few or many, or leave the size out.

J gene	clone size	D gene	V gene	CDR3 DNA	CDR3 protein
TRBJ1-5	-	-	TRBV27	TGTGCCAGCAGTCCCTCTGGGCCAAAGAATCAGCCCCAGCATTTT	CASSPSGPKNQPQHF
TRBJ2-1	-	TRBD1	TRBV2	TGTGCCAGCAGTGGAGCCTCAACAGGGGTAACCTACAATGAGCAGTTCTTC	CASSGASTGVTYNEQFF
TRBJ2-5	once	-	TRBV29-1	TGCAGCGTGCCTAGCGATGTCCAAGAGACCCAGTACTTC	CSVPSDVQETQYF
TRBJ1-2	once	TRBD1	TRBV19	TGTGCCAGTAGGGGACAGGGGGCCTATGGCTACACCTTC	CASRGQGAYGYTF
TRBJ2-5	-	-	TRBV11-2	TGTGCCAGCAGCTTAGGGATGGACACGCGGGAGACCCAGTACTTC	CASSLGMDTRETQYF
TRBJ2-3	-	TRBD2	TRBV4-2	TGTGCCAGCAGCCCCGTTCTAGCGGGGGGGCCACAGTATTTT	CASSPVLAGGPQYF
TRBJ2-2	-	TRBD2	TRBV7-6	TGTGCCAGCAGCCCCAGACTAGCAGAGAACACCGGGGAGCTGTTTTTT	CASSPRLAENTGELFF
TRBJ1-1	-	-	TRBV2	TGTGCCAGCAGTGTCGGGAACACTGAAGCTTTCTTT	CASSVGNTEAFF
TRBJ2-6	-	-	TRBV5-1	TGCGCCAGCAGACAATCCGACCCGAGGGCCGTCCTGACTTTC	CASRQSDPRAVLTF
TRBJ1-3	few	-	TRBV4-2	TGTGCCAGCAGCCAAGAGATTACGACGGGCTCTGGAAACACCATATATTTT	CASSQEITTGSGNTIYF
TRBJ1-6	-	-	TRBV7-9	TGTGCCACCTCCAAGGGGCCTACCCTTATCTCCCTCCACTTT	CATSKGPTLISLHF
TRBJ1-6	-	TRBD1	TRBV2	TGTGCCAGCAGTCTGGCCGGGACAGGGGTAGTTTCACCCCTCCACTTT	CASSLAGTGVVSPLHF
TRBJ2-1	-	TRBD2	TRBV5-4	TGTGCCAGCAGCTTGGGACTAGCCGAGAGCTCCTACAATGAGCAGTTCTTC	CASSLGLAESSYNEQFF
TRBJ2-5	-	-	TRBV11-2	TGTGCCAGCAGCCGGACATCATCCCTCCAAGAGACCCAGTACTTC	CASSRTSSLQETQYF